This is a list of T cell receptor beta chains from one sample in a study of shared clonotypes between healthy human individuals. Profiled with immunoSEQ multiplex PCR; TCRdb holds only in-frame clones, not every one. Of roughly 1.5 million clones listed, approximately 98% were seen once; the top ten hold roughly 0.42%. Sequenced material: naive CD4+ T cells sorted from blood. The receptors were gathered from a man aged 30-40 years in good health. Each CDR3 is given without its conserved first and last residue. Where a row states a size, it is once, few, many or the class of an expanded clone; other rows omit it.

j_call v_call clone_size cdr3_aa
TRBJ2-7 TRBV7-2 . ASSLDRVRHEQY
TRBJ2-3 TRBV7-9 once ASSLGGLAGVGDTQY
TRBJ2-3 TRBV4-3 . ASSPNGGSDTQY
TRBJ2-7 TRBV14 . ASSQLTSGLFVEQY
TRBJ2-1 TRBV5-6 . ASSTQYSPKNEQF
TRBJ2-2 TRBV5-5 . ASSLEAGGHTGELF
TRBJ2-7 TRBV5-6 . ASSLWGGASTSYEQY
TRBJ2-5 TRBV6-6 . ASSYGQRQETQY
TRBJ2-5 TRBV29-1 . SVALGRGRGGGETQY
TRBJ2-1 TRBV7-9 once ASSLFGGGGHNEQF
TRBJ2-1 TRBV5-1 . ASSLGPGLSPGHEQF
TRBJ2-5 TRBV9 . ASSVDSYRGSQGPQETQY
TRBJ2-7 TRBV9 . ASSLGQGNYEQY
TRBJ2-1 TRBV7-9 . ASPSPEQF
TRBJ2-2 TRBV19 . ASINRGLNTGELF
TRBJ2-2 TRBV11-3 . ASSLGGPLITGELF
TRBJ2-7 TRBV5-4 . ASSLAGGGRGYEQY
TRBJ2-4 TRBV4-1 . ASSQDSPIAKNIQY
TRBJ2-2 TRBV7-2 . ASSFGPASGELF
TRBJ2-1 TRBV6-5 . ASKGVGLEF
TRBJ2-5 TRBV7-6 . ASSLAVGISGSVGTQY
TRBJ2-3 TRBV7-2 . ASGGGSTDTQY
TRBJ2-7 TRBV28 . ASSFGHSYEQY
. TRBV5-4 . ASSLGQASYEQY
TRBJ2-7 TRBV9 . ASSVRQGRLDEQY
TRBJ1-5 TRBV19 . ASTMTGTAHQPQH
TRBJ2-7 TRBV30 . AWTGSYEQY
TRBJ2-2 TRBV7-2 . ASTSGQANTGELF
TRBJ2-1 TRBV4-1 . ASSQGTSGSPSSYNEQF
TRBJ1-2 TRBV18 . ASSPSGTGWNYGYT
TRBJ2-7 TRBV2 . ASNGGYSYEQY
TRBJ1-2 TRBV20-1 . SAEGAYGYT
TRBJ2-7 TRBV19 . ASRTTGGQSEQY
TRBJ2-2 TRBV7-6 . ASSPTATGTGELF
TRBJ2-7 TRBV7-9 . ASSLEGTIYEQY
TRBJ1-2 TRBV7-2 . ASSLGHGYGYT
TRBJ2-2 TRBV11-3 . ASSLALTGELF
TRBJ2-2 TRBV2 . ASTSDRNTGELF
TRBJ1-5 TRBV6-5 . ASSYGVGSNQPQH
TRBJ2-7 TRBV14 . ASSPYGGDEEISYEQY
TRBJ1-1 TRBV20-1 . SAGQGRGF
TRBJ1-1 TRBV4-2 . ASSRTQGRNLPYEAF
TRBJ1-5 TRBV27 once ASTWGRAGQPQH
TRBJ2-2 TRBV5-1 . ASSQGLANGELF
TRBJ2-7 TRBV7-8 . ASSITSGSTYEQY
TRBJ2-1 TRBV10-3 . ATAGDLQF
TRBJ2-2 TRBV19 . ASSMAGPSFPSGELF
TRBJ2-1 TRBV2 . ASRGDGTGFNEQF
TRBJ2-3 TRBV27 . ASSLKGWSGRITDTQY
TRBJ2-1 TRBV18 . ASSPPVRRGLGATEQF
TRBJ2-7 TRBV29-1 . SAPGSGRVWEQY
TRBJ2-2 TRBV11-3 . ASSLGWGDIGTGELF
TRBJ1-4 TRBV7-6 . ASSPRPTNEKLF
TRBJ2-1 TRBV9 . ASSAFASEQF
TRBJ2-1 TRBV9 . ASSAWTGMGNEQF
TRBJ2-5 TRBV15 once ATSSYQETQY
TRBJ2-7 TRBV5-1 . ASSPDSFYEQY
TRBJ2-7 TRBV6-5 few ASSYSSEQY
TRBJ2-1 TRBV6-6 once ASSTGWGMNEQF
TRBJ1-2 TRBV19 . ASSRPTGGSGYT